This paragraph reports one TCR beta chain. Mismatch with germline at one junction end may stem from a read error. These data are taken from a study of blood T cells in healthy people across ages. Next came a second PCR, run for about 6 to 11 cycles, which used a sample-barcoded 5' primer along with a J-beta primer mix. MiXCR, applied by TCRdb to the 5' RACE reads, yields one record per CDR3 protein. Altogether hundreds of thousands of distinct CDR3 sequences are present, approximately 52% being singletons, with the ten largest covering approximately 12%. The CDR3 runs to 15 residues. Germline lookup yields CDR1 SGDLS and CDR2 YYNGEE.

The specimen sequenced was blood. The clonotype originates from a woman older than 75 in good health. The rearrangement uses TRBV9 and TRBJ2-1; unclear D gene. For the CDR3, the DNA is TGTGCCAGCAGCGTAGAGGGATTCTCCCACAATGAGCAGTTCTTC. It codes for CASSVEGFSHNEQFF.